Each of the 31 T cell receptor beta chains below was sequenced from the same sample in a study of blood T cell repertoires in COVID-19. Here immunoSEQ multiplex PCR was the method, and the copy in TCRdb shows in-frame clones only, minus some. The sample lists 87,000 or so clones; approximately 88% were seen once. The source material was peripheral blood. These receptors were collected from a man older than 75 with acute or convalescent COVID-19.

The chain employs TRBV2 and TRBJ1-6, with TRBD1 matching 8 bases. This CDR3 has 14 amino acids. V lost 7 bases, J lost 4 bases, and 3 bases stayed unmatched. Germline V gives CDR1 SNHLY, CDR2 FYNNEI. CDR3 in amino acids: CASTGTGYNSPLHF. The CDR3 nucleotides are TGTGCCAGCACGGGGACAGGTTATAATTCACCCCTCCACTTT.

The chain employs TRBV20-1 and TRBJ1-1; D possibly corresponds to TRBD1 (5 bases). Germline assignment: CDR1 DFQATT and CDR2 SNEGSKA (reference sequence). Trimming took off 5 bases at V and 11 bases at J, with 15 bases between the two ends. The CDR3 covers 11 residues. CDR3 DNA sequence: TGCAGTGCTCATCAGGGTAGGTCGGCTTTCTTT. This encodes CSAHQGRSAFF.

This chain joins TRBV7-9 and TRBJ1-1; 7 bases match TRBD1. V gave up 5 bases and J gave up 4 bases; unmatched junction bases: 7. The CDR3 loop spans 14 amino acids. The germline gives CDR1 SEHNR, CDR2 FQNEAQ (reference sequence). The CDR3 here is CASSRDSRVTEAFF. The DNA of the CDR3 is TGTGCCAGCAGCCGGGACAGCAGGGTCACTGAAGCTTTCTTT.

The V and J genes are TRBV10-3 and TRBJ2-1; D is uncertain. CDR1 and CDR2 (germline): ENHRY, SYGVKD. CDR3 length: 15 residues. V was trimmed by 10 bases and J by 4 bases, leaving 20 bases between them. The CDR3 loop is CATLTPSFSYNEQFF. In DNA, the CDR3 is TGTGCCACTCTTACCCCCAGTTTCTCTTACAATGAGCAGTTCTTC.

The chain uses TRBV20-1 and TRBJ2-1; TRBD2 aligns across 10 bases. CDR1 is DFQATT and CDR2 is SNEGSKA in the germline V gene (reference sequence). The V gene end was trimmed by 3 bases and the J gene end by 2 bases; junction bases not matched to a gene: 7. The length of the CDR3 is 16 residues. CDR3 sequence (DNA): TGCAGTGCTAGTTTGGCTAGCGGGAGCACCTACAATGAGCAGTTCTTC. Encoded protein: CSASLASGSTYNEQFF.

In the case of this clone: The conserved closing phenylalanine or tryptophan is absent in this CDR3, likely reflecting a read error. The DNA is left out, because the CDR3 cannot be placed on it with certainty; the CDR3 is given as TCRdb lists it. The chain carries TRBV29-1 and TRBJ2-4; the DNA was not used to check the table's D call, TRBD1. CDR1 and CDR2 (germline): SQVTM, ANQGSEA. Including both end residues, the CDR3 is 9 amino acids long. CDR3 region: CSVERRGRD.

The rearrangement links TRBV9 to TRBJ2-3, with 8 bases aligning to TRBD1. CDR3 size: 14 residues. Germline V CDR1 and CDR2: SGDLS, YYNGEE. V was pared by 9 bases and J by 0 bases, with 6 bases of the junction left unmatched. The CDR3, as DNA: TGTGCCACAACCAGGGGGCCAAGCACAGATACGCAGTATTTT. As protein: CATTRGPSTDTQYF.

V is TRBV6-1 and J is TRBJ1-2, with no clear D. Trimming took off 2 bases at V and 3 bases at J, with 7 bases between the two ends. This CDR3 has 13 residues. In germline, CDR1 is MNHNS, CDR2 SASEGT. The CDR3 here is CASSEYEDYGYTF. The CDR3 bases are TGTGCCAGCAGTGAATATGAGGACTATGGCTACACCTTC.

V and J are TRBV10-3 and TRBJ2-5, with D possibly TRBD2 on 5 matching bases. CDR1 and CDR2 from the germline V gene are ENHRY and SYGVKD. Trimming removed 11 bases at V and 2 bases at J, with 15 bases between. The CDR3 has 13 amino acids. The CDR3 region is CAGSEGSQETQYF. The DNA of the CDR3 is TGTGCCGGATCAGAGGGTTCACAAGAGACCCAGTACTTC.

This rearrangement joins TRBV11-2 to TRBJ1-2; 7 bases agree with TRBD1. V gave up 0 bases and J gave up 5 bases; unmatched junction bases: 9. CDR3 size: 16 residues. Germline lookup yields CDR1 SGHAT and CDR2 FQNNGV. CDR3 sequence (DNA): TGTGCCAGCAGCTTAGAAATCCGGGACAGTCGTTATGGCTACACCTTC. It is translated as CASSLEIRDSRYGYTF.

A single count supports this clone. The rearrangement links TRBV18 to TRBJ1-5; tentatively, D is TRBD1 (5 bases). Trimming shortened V by 2 bases and J by 0 bases, and 11 bases separated the two germline ends. Looked up from germline, CDR1 is KGHSH and CDR2 is LQKENI. The CDR3 consists of 16 residues. The CDR3 spells CASSPSRGYSNQPQHF. The CDR3 nucleotides read TGTGCCAGCTCACCAAGTCGGGGGTATAGCAATCAGCCCCAGCATTTT.

Comments on this clone: Germline and junction disagree at one end, which may indicate a read error. The V call is TRBV3-1 (or the pseudogene TRBV3-2), the J call TRBJ1-2; 7 bases map to TRBD1. Germline V gives CDR1 LGHDT, CDR2 YNNKEL (reference sequence). This CDR3 has 12 residues. The CDR3 protein is CASSLQDRAISF. CDR3 nucleotide sequence: TGTGCCAGCAGCCTCCAAGACAGGGCGATTTCCTTC.

This chain joins TRBV6-6 and TRBJ1-6, with D maybe TRBD1 (5 bases). Germline V CDR1 and CDR2: MNHNY, SVGAGI (reference sequence). Trimming took 5 bases from V and 2 from J, leaving 16 bases between them. The CDR3 consists of 17 residues. The CDR3 loop is CASSQGVGWTYNSPLHF. The CDR3, as DNA: TGTGCCAGCAGTCAGGGAGTGGGTTGGACCTATAATTCACCCCTCCACTTT.

The gene calls are TRBV28 and TRBJ1-2; TRBD1 matches at 7 bases. Germline trimming cut 6 bases from V and 3 bases from J; bases unmatched to any gene: 7. The CDR3 contains 14 residues. Looked up from germline, CDR1 is MDHEN and CDR2 is SYDVKM. The CDR3 loop is CASRATGYDYGYTF. For the CDR3, the DNA is TGTGCCAGCAGGGCGACAGGGTATGACTATGGCTACACCTTC.

The CDR3 region has the DNA TGTGCCAGCAGTGAAGTGCGGACACCCCTCCACTTT. Translation: CASSEVRTPLHF. This rearrangement joins TRBV6-1 to TRBJ1-6; D is uncertain. With 1 base removed from V and 11 bases from J, the gap between germline ends came to 6 bases. This CDR3 has 12 amino acids. Germline CDR1 is MNHNS and CDR2 is SASEGT.

V gene TRBV19 combines with J gene TRBJ1-1; tentatively, D is TRBD1 (5 bases). V shed 1 base and J shed 3 bases, with 12 bases lying between them. The CDR3 has 15 residues. Germline loops: CDR1 LNHDA, CDR2 SQIVND (reference sequence). The DNA for the CDR3 is TGTGCCAGTAGTATAGTGCTATCGACAGACACTGAAGCTTTCTTT. This sequence encodes CASSIVLSTDTEAFF.

This chain uses TRBV9 with TRBJ2-5; D perhaps matches TRBD2 (5 bases). CDR1 is SGDLS, CDR2 YYNGEE, per germline. The CDR3 extends over 15 amino acids. The V end was cut by 0 bases, the J end by 4 bases, with 13 bases between. This CDR3 is CASSVEREVGETQYF. The DNA for the CDR3 is TGTGCCAGCAGCGTAGAGAGGGAAGTTGGAGAGACCCAGTACTTC.

This clone was seen more than once but under ten times. This rearrangement joins TRBV2 to TRBJ1-1; maybe TRBD1 (6 bases). CDR3 length: 13 amino acids. Deletions cut 10 bases from V and 1 base from J, with 13 bases between. Germline V gives CDR1 SNHLY, CDR2 FYNNEI. Here the CDR3 reads CATAGAKNTEAFF. CDR3 nucleotides: TGTGCCACTGCAGGGGCAAAGAACACTGAAGCTTTCTTT.

V and J are TRBV27 and TRBJ2-7; 11 nucleotides match TRBD2. J lost 2 bases, V lost 3 bases, and 0 bases had no gene match. This CDR3 comprises 14 residues. Germline values: CDR1 MNHEY, CDR2 SMNVEV (reference sequence). The CDR3 loop reads CASSFSGRAYEQYF. Written as DNA, the CDR3 is TGTGCCAGCAGTTTTAGCGGGAGGGCCTACGAGCAGTACTTC.

J is TRBJ1-2 and V is TRBV7-2; 9 bases align to TRBD1. V was clipped by 1 base and J by 4 bases; unmatched bases: 4. CDR3 length equals 15 residues. Germline values: CDR1 SGHTA, CDR2 FQGNSA. CDR3: CASSLEQGAIYGYTF. CDR3 bases: TGTGCCAGCAGCTTAGAACAGGGGGCGATCTATGGCTACACCTTC. Full variable domain (rest looked up from reference TRBV7-2 and TRBJ1-2): GAGVSQSPSNKVTEKGKDVELRCDPISGHTALYWYRQSLGQGLEFLIYFQGNSAPDKSGLPSDRFSAERTGGSVSTLTIQRTQQEDSAVYLCASSLEQGAIYGYTFGSGTRLTVV.

This rearrangement joins TRBV3-1 (or the pseudogene TRBV3-2) to TRBJ2-1; no clear D. Trimming removed 7 bases from V and 3 bases from J, with 7 bases in between. The CDR3 consists of 12 residues. Per the germline V gene, CDR1 is LGHDT and CDR2 is YNNKEL (reference sequence). The DNA of the CDR3 is TGTGCCAGCAAAGACTTCTACAATGAGCAGTTCTTC. Translation gives CASKDFYNEQFF.

J is TRBJ1-4 and V is TRBV18, with D tentatively TRBD1 (6 bases). CDR1 is KGHSH, CDR2 LQKENI, per germline. The CDR3 extends over 15 amino acids. V was cut by 2 bases and J by 4 bases, with 11 bases left in between. The CDR3 loop is CASSPTQGNNEKLFF. The CDR3 region has the DNA TGTGCCAGCTCACCAACACAGGGTAATAATGAAAAACTGTTTTTT. Based on the CDR3 plus reference TRBV18 and TRBJ1-4, the full variable domain is NAGVMQNPRHLVRRRGQEARLRCSPMKGHSHVYWYRQLPEEGLKFMVYLQKENIIDESGMPKERFSAEFPKEGPSILRIQQVVRGDSAAYFCASSPTQGNNEKLFFGSGTQLSVL.

CDR3 protein: CATSLGVYGYTF. CDR3 nucleotides: TGTGCCACCAGCTTAGGGGTATATGGCTACACCTTC. The chain links TRBV24-1 to TRBJ1-2, with D maybe TRBD1 (5 bases). CDR1 and CDR2 (germline): KGHDR, SFDVKD. The V end lost 7 bases, the J end lost 5 bases, and 10 bases lay between the germline ends. The CDR3 has 12 residues.

The chain employs TRBV29-1 and TRBJ2-5, with 10 bases identical to TRBD2. The junction had 10 bases not matched to a gene; V was cut back by 7 bases and J by 5 bases. This CDR3 is built from 14 residues. The germline CDR1 and CDR2 sequences are SQVTM and ANQGSEA. CDR3 protein: CSAMGLAGDETQYF. The CDR3 DNA reads TGCAGCGCCATGGGGCTAGCGGGAGATGAGACCCAGTACTTC.

The chain recombines TRBV6-5 with TRBJ2-7, with 8 bases matching TRBD1. J gave up 6 bases and V 6 bases, and 1 base lay outside the gene matches. From germline, CDR1 is MNHEY and CDR2 SVGAGI. The CDR3 runs to 11 residues. DNA for the CDR3: TGTGCCAGCAGGGGACAGGTCGAGCAGTACTTC. Translation: CASRGQVEQYF.

This clone was detected once. The chain recombines TRBV3-1 (or the pseudogene TRBV3-2) with TRBJ2-5; tentatively, D is TRBD2 (5 bases). This CDR3 contains 16 residues. Germline V gives CDR1 LGHDT, CDR2 YNNKEL (reference sequence). V was pared by 5 bases and J by 4 bases, with 20 bases between. Here the CDR3 reads CASSYGLWSIGETQYF. CDR3 nucleotide sequence: TGTGCCAGCAGCTACGGACTGTGGTCGATTGGAGAGACCCAGTACTTC.

This chain joins TRBV18 and TRBJ1-4; the D is unclear. Trimming removed 3 bases at V and 2 bases at J, with 10 bases between. Germline V lookup: CDR1 KGHSH, CDR2 LQKENI. The CDR3 runs to 15 residues. CDR3 sequence (DNA): TGTGCCAGCTCACCGGACTTCGCCACTAATGAAAAACTGTTTTTT. This codes for CASSPDFATNEKLFF.

The rearrangement joins TRBV7-2 to TRBJ2-3; 10 bases are a match to TRBD2. The CDR3 is made up of 16 amino acids. The germline V gene encodes CDR1 SGHTA and CDR2 FQGNSA. J lost 4 bases, V lost 6 bases, and 10 bases had no gene match. CDR3 DNA: TGTGCCAGCAGACAGATAGCGGGGGGTTGGTCAGATACGCAGTATTTT. Translating it yields CASRQIAGGWSDTQYF. The full variable domain, its missing parts supplied by reference TRBV7-2 and TRBJ2-3, is GAGVSQSPSNKVTEKGKDVELRCDPISGHTALYWYRQSLGQGLEFLIYFQGNSAPDKSGLPSDRFSAERTGGSVSTLTIQRTQQEDSAVYLCASRQIAGGWSDTQYFGPGTRLTVL.

The chain links TRBV4-1 to TRBJ1-5, with 7 bases lining up with TRBD1. With V trimmed by 4 bases and J by 5 bases, 8 bases remained unmatched. The germline V gene has CDR1 MGHRA and CDR2 YSYEKL. The CDR3 is made up of 15 amino acids. In nucleotides, the CDR3 is TGCGCCAGCAGCCGAACAGGGGATCGGGATCAGCCCCAGCATTTT. Encoded protein: CASSRTGDRDQPQHF.

The sample holds a few counts of this clone. This chain links TRBV18 with TRBJ1-2, with 11 bases identical to TRBD1. Germline CDR1 and CDR2: KGHSH and LQKENI. Germline trimming cut 2 bases from V and 3 bases from J; bases unmatched to any gene: 2. The CDR3 sequence is 15 residues long. The CDR3 sequence: CASSPGQGADYGYTF. The CDR3 nucleotides are TGTGCCAGCTCACCAGGACAGGGGGCAGACTATGGCTACACCTTC.

The chain combines TRBV28 with TRBJ1-2; TRBD1 aligns across 9 bases. CDR1 and CDR2 (germline): MDHEN, SYDVKM. CDR3 length: 15 amino acids. The J segment lost 8 bases and the V segment lost 6 bases, leaving 13 bases of the junction unmatched. This chain's CDR3 is CASRRQGGEDWGYTF. The CDR3 coding sequence is TGTGCCAGCAGACGACAGGGGGGTGAGGATTGGGGCTACACCTTC.